A single TCR beta chain is shown here with its context. Antigen specificity is unknown. Here immunoSEQ multiplex PCR was the method, and the copy in TCRdb shows in-frame clones only, minus some. Of nearly 100,000 clones detected, almost 80% appear once; the ten largest clones hold 25% to 35%. The sample comes from a study of cytotoxic CD8 clonotypes in ibrutinib-treated CLL. Looking at the study overall: Patients: eleven to twelve relapsed/refractory, some 15 treatment-naive, roughly 18 IGHV unmutated. Among the samples, the mean was roughly 240,000 productive templates and tens of thousands of productive rearrangements.

Germline-derived CDR1 and CDR2 are SGHTA and FQGNSA. V shed 5 bases and J 4 bases; nucleotides not matched to a gene: 11. CDR3 length: 15 amino acids. Broader study findings: Sustained-remission and progressing patients had different sampling times.

The source was PBMCs, collected after 12 months of ibrutinib treatment. The sequence derives from a human donor with chronic lymphocytic leukemia. The chain is built from TRBV7-2 and TRBJ2-7; TRBD2 agrees at 7 bases. In DNA form, the CDR3 reads TGTGCCAGCAGCCAGTGGGCGGGGGTTGGGTACGAGCAGTACTTC. Translated: CASSQWAGVGYEQYF.